This T cell receptor (beta chain) is drawn from a study of blood T cell repertoires in COVID-19. In the study overall: Acute-phase and convalescent COVID-19 samples originated in the United States, Italy and Spain. Sources were T cells, B-cell-depleted T cells, or PBMCs; the material itself was cDNA or gDNA.

This CDR3 spans 16 amino acids. Deletions cut 5 bases from V and 4 bases from J, with 18 bases between. Germline V gene sequence: CDR1 SGHAT, CDR2 FQNNGV. Per the original methods: It was from reference gene primer amplification that nucleated cell counts were estimated. The method was immunoSEQ multiplex PCR; TCRdb's version includes in-frame clones alone and lacks a portion of them. V, J and clone size derive from that table, while D and trimming were established from the DNA sequence. The profile shows about 260,000 clones, around 86% of them singletons. V and J are TRBV11-2 and TRBJ1-3, with a tentative D call TRBD1 (5 bases). The specimen was peripheral blood. The sequence was collected from a man in his forties who had recovered from COVID-19. CDR3 residues: CASSPRSRVVGNTIYF. The CDR3 nucleotides are TGTGCCAGCAGCCCCAGATCCAGGGTGGTCGGAAACACCATATATTTT.